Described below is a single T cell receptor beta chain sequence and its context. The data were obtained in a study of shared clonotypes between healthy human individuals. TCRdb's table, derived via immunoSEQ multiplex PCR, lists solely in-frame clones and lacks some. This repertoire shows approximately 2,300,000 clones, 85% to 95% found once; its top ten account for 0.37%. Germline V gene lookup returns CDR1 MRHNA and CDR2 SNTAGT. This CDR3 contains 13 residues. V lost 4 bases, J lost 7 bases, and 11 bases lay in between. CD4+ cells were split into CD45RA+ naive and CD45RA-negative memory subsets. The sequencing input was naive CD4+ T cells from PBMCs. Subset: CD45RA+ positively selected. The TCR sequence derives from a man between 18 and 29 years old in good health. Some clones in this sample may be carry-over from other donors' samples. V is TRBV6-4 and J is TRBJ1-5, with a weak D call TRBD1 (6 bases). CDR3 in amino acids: CASSVLGGQPQHF. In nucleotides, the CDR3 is TGTGCCAGCAGTGTCCTAGGGGGACAGCCCCAGCATTTT.